A single sample gave rise to the 17 T cell receptor beta chains below, sequenced in a study of cytomegalovirus exposure and HLA in healthy donors. Primers: 60 Vbeta forward and 13 Jbeta reverse. Data came from immunoSEQ multiplex PCR; TCRdb stores just in-frame clones and leaves some out. The repertoire holds about 200,000 clones, with roughly 80% as singletons. Sequenced input: PBMCs. Receptors were obtained from a woman aged 18-29 years in good health and CMV-seronegative.

The chain recombines TRBV30 with TRBJ1-1; D may be TRBD1 (5 bases). The CDR3 has 14 amino acids. Germline CDR1 and CDR2: GTSNPN and SVGIG (reference sequence). V was cut by 2 bases and J by 1 base, with 11 bases left in between. The CDR3 nucleotides are TGTGCCTGGAGTTGGGGCAGGGCGAACACTGAAGCTTTCTTT. Residues: CAWSWGRANTEAFF.

The chain links TRBV28 to TRBJ2-1, with 11 bases that match TRBD2. The CDR3 consists of 16 residues. In germline, CDR1 is MDHEN, CDR2 SYDVKM. V shed 3 bases and J 7 bases; nucleotides not matched to a gene: 8. CDR3 nucleotides: TGTGCCAGCAGTTTCCGCGGACTAGCGGGTTGGAATGAGCAGTTCTTC. It specifies CASSFRGLAGWNEQFF.

V and J are TRBV27 and TRBJ2-7; the match to TRBD2 covers 16 bases. CDR3 length: 14 residues. V lost 6 bases and J lost 6; bases outside the gene matches: 2. Germline V gene data show CDR1 as MNHEY and CDR2 as SMNVEV (reference sequence). CDR3 bases: TGTGCCAGCAGGGGACTAGCGGGAGGGGGCGAGCAGTACTTC. Residues: CASRGLAGGGEQYF.

The V call is TRBV2, the J call TRBJ2-5; 10 bases are a match to TRBD2. V shed 8 bases and J 4 bases; nucleotides not matched to a gene: 4. Germline values: CDR1 SNHLY, CDR2 FYNNEI. This CDR3 is 13 amino acids long. The CDR3 reads CASWVAGGETQYF. The CDR3 DNA reads TGTGCCAGCTGGGTAGCGGGAGGAGAGACCCAGTACTTC.

This chain joins TRBV7-9 and TRBJ2-5; TRBD2 matches 7 bases. After removal of 5 bases from V and 3 bases from J, the junction contained 9 bases not matched to a gene. The CDR3 spans 15 residues. CDR1 and CDR2 (germline): SEHNR, FQNEAQ (reference sequence). CDR3 sequence reads: CASSIGAGREETQYF. CDR3 nucleotide sequence: TGTGCCAGCAGCATAGGGGCAGGGAGGGAAGAGACCCAGTACTTC. Filled out from reference TRBV7-9 and TRBJ2-5, the complete variable domain reads DTGVSQNPRHKITKRGQNVTFRCDPISEHNRLYWYRQTLGQGPEFLTYFQNEAQLEKSRLLSDRFSAERPKGSFSTLEIQRTEQGDSAMYLCASSIGAGREETQYFGPGTRLLVL.

In DNA, the CDR3 is TGTGCCAGCAGTCCCCCGGGACAGGGGAGTGAAGAGACCCAGTACTTC. This encodes CASSPPGQGSEETQYF. V and J are TRBV27 and TRBJ2-5; 10 nucleotides align to TRBD1. Germline trimming cut 5 bases from V and 3 bases from J; bases unmatched to any gene: 9. Per the germline V gene, CDR1 is MNHEY and CDR2 is SMNVEV (reference sequence). The CDR3 is made up of 16 amino acids.

V is TRBV7-9 and J is TRBJ1-2, with 8 bases fitting TRBD1. CDR1 is SEHNR, CDR2 FQNEAQ, per germline (reference sequence). V dropped 2 bases and J dropped 4; count of bases not matched to a gene: 6. This CDR3 has 15 amino acids. As DNA, the CDR3 is TGTGCCAGCAGCTTAACCCCAGGGGGCGGCTATGGCTACACCTTC. It yields the protein CASSLTPGGGYGYTF.

This chain joins TRBV5-1 and TRBJ2-5, with 7 bases lining up with TRBD1. J was trimmed by 3 bases and V by 4 bases; bases with no gene match: 9. The germline CDR1 and CDR2 sequences are SGHRS and YFSETQ. The CDR3 contains 15 residues. The DNA of the CDR3 is TGCGCCAGCAGCAGTACCCCAGACAGGGAAGAGACCCAGTACTTC. Protein: CASSSTPDREETQYF.

This chain links TRBV11-2 with TRBJ2-2; the match to TRBD2 covers 9 bases. The length of the CDR3 is 18 residues. Germline V CDR1 and CDR2: SGHAT, FQNNGV. Losses at the gene ends were 3 bases for V and 5 bases for J; bases not matched to a gene: 13. CDR3 region: CASSFIMAGGPRTGELFF. In DNA form, the CDR3 reads TGTGCCAGCAGCTTTATCATGGCGGGAGGGCCGCGAACCGGGGAGCTGTTTTTT.

CDR3 in DNA: TGTGCCAGCAGATTTGGTTCGGCGGCCGGGGAGCTGTTTTTT. It translates to CASRFGSAAGELFF. The rearrangement joins TRBV28 to TRBJ2-2, with D hard to call. V gave up 6 bases and J gave up 6 bases, with 14 bases separating them. The CDR3 consists of 14 residues. Germline V lookup: CDR1 MDHEN, CDR2 SYDVKM.

This clone was recorded a few times. The chain joins TRBV6-5 to TRBJ2-1; D gene ambiguous. The CDR3 spans 15 residues. Per the germline V gene, CDR1 is MNHEY and CDR2 is SVGAGI. V lost 0 bases to trimming and J lost 2 bases, with 8 bases between them. The DNA for the CDR3 is TGTGCCAGCAGTTACTCGACTCTAGCCTACAATGAGCAGTTCTTC. This translates into CASSYSTLAYNEQFF.

The chain is built from TRBV30 and TRBJ1-6, with 8 bases lining up with TRBD1. This CDR3 contains 14 residues. V was pared by 1 base and J by 9 bases, with 5 bases of the junction left unmatched. Per the germline V gene, CDR1 is GTSNPN and CDR2 is SVGIG (reference sequence). Here the CDR3 DNA reads TGTGCCTGGAGTGGAGGGGACAGGCGTTCACCCCTCCACTTT. This translates into CAWSGGDRRSPLHF. Variable domain in full (rest from reference TRBV30 and TRBJ1-6): SQTIHQWPATLVQPVGSPLSLECTVEGTSNPNLYWYRQAAGRGLQLLFYSVGIGQISSEVPQNLSASRPQDRQFILSSKKLLLSDSGFYLCAWSGGDRRSPLHFGNGTRLTVT.

The chain uses TRBV19 and TRBJ2-1; 9 nucleotides agree with TRBD2. V lost 2 bases to trimming and J lost 9 bases; unmatched junction nucleotides: 8. Germline V gives CDR1 LNHDA, CDR2 SQIVND (reference sequence). The CDR3 extends over 15 amino acids. The DNA of the CDR3 is TGTGCCAGTAGTATAAACGCGGGAGGGCGCGGTGAGCAGTTCTTC. This translates into CASSINAGGRGEQFF.

The V gene is TRBV29-1, the J gene TRBJ2-1, with TRBD2 identical over 11 bases. Unmatched junction bases numbered 14, after V lost 4 bases and J lost 12 bases. Germline assignment: CDR1 SQVTM and CDR2 ANQGSEA. This CDR3 has 15 residues. Here the CDR3 reads CSVGIGSGRAVWQFF. The CDR3 nucleotides are TGCAGCGTTGGTATCGGTAGCGGGAGGGCCGTATGGCAGTTCTTC.

The rearrangement links TRBV5-4 to TRBJ2-2; maybe TRBD2 (6 bases). The germline gives CDR1 SGHNT, CDR2 YYREEE (reference sequence). The CDR3 spans 15 residues. Deletions cut 3 bases from V and 3 bases from J, with 12 bases between. CDR3 in amino acids: CASSSEGTYTGELFF. CDR3 coding DNA: TGTGCCAGCAGCTCGGAGGGGACCTACACCGGGGAGCTGTTTTTT.

The chain's CDR3 is CASSSISGTATGELFF. As DNA, the CDR3 is TGTGCCAGCAGTTCAATTAGCGGGACGGCCACCGGGGAGCTGTTTTTT. This chain links TRBV27 with TRBJ2-2; 8 bases line up with TRBD2. Trimming cost V 4 bases and J 4 bases; bases outside gene matches: 8. CDR1 and CDR2 from the germline V gene are MNHEY and SMNVEV (reference sequence). This CDR3 contains 16 residues.

This clone appeared a single time. The rearrangement joins TRBV5-8 to TRBJ2-3, with 7 bases fitting TRBD1. The CDR3 covers 15 residues. CDR1 is SGHTS and CDR2 is YDEGEE in the germline V gene. V was pared by 4 bases and J by 5 bases, with 10 bases of the junction left unmatched. This chain's CDR3 is CASSPGTAVGDTQYF. CDR3 nucleotides: TGTGCCAGCAGCCCCGGGACAGCAGTTGGAGATACGCAGTATTTT.